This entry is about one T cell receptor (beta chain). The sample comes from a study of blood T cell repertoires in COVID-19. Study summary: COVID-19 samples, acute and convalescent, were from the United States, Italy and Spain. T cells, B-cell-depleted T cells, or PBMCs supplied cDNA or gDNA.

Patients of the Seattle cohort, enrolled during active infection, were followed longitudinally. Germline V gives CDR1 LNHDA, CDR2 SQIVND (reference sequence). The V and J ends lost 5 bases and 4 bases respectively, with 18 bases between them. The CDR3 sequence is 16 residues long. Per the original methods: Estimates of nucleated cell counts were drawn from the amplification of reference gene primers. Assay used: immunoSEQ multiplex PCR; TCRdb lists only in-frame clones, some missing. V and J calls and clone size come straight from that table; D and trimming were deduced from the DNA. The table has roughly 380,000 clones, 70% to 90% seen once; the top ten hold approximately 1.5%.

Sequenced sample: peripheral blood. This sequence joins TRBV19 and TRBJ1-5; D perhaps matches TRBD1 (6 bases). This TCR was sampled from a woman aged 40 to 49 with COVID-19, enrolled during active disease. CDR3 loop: CASSPLPGHLNQPQHF. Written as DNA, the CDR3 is TGTGCCAGTAGTCCCTTGCCGGGACACTTGAATCAGCCCCAGCATTTT.